These 3 T cell receptor beta chains came from one sample sequenced in a study of molecular identifiers for immune sequencing clone quantification. MiXCR was run by TCRdb on the PCR reads, yielding one entry per CDR3 protein. The table records around 480,000 distinct CDR3 sequences, around a fifth of them present only once. The source material was naive CD8+ T cells from blood, with Jurkat cell RNA spiked in. Subset specified: FACS-sorted CD8+CD4-CCR7+CD45RA+ naive T cells. The receptors were sampled from a human donor in good health. Some libraries in this study had Jurkat cell RNA spiked in.

This clonotype occurred a few times. The J gene is TRBJ1-1, the V gene TRBV19; D is ambiguous. The CDR3 loop spans 11 amino acids. V was trimmed by 5 bases and J by 10 bases, leaving 11 bases between them. CDR1 is LNHDA and CDR2 is SQIVND in the germline V gene (reference sequence). The CDR3 reads CASSVSLLAFF. The CDR3 bases are TGTGCCAGTAGTGTATCTCTTCTAGCTTTCTTT.

The chain uses TRBV7-6 and TRBJ2-7, with 12 bases identical to TRBD2. Germline CDR1 SGHVS, CDR2 FNYEAQ. The J segment lost 1 base and the V segment lost 6 bases, leaving 7 bases of the junction unmatched. The CDR3 has 16 amino acids. This CDR3 reads CASSLASGGASYEQYF. The CDR3 DNA reads as TGTGCCAGCAGTCTCGCTAGCGGGGGGGCTTCCTACGAGCAGTACTTC.

The genes are TRBV5-1 and TRBJ2-7, with TRBD2 matching 8 bases. Germline assignment: CDR1 SGHRS and CDR2 YFSETQ. V lost 0 bases and J lost 6; bases outside the gene matches: 8. This CDR3 region has 15 residues. This chain's CDR3 is CASSLAGTSITEQYF. The CDR3 nucleotides read TGCGCCAGCAGCTTGGCCGGGACTAGTATAACCGAGCAGTACTTC.